This T cell receptor beta chain derives from a study of T cell responses to AZD1222 COVID-19 vaccine. TCRdb's table, derived via immunoSEQ multiplex PCR, lists solely in-frame clones and lacks some. The top ten clones hold 11% of a sample with under 85,000 clones, about 88% of them seen once. Germline lookup yields CDR1 LGHDT and CDR2 YNNKEL (reference sequence). The CDR3 is 14 amino acids. V lost 1 base to trimming and J lost 4 bases, with 10 bases between them. This chain uses TRBV3-1 (or the pseudogene TRBV3-2) with TRBJ1-2; D might be TRBD1 (6 bases). Sequencing was performed on peripheral blood, taken on day 0 of AZD1222 vaccination. The source of this sequence is an adult in good health. The CDR3 DNA reads as TGTGCCAGCAGCCAAGCAGGGGCAGGCTATGGCTACACCTTC. As protein: CASSQAGAGYGYTF.